This TCR beta chain was documented in a study of blood T cell repertoires in COVID-19. The CDR3 contains 15 residues. Germline V gene sequence: CDR1 SGHRS, CDR2 YFSETQ. Here immunoSEQ multiplex PCR was the method, and the copy in TCRdb shows in-frame clones only, minus some. The sample comprises a few hundred thousand clones, under 90% of which are singletons, and 1.8% rests with the top ten. Turning to this clone: At one boundary the junction diverges from the germline segment, which might be a read error.

The rearrangement joins TRBV5-1 to TRBJ1-4; maybe TRBD1 (6 bases). Sequenced material: peripheral blood. This TCR was sampled from a woman in her 30s with COVID-19, enrolled during active disease. The CDR3 nucleotides read TGCGCCAGCAGATTGGGGGGCCAGGCCAATGAAAAACTGTTTTTT. Translation gives CASRLGGQANEKLFF.